Reported below is one TCR beta chain. This record comes from a study of cytomegalovirus exposure and HLA in healthy donors. About the study: In a later analysis, it was reported that the roughly 130 validation repertoires had been produced on the same platform as the roughly 700 repertoires belonging to the first cohort.

TCRdb's table, derived via immunoSEQ multiplex PCR, lists solely in-frame clones and lacks some. This sample has 90,000 to 100,000 clones, with less than 90% found just once. J lost 4 bases, V lost 4 bases, and 0 bases had no gene match. The germline V gene encodes CDR1 SQVTM and CDR2 ANQGSEA. The CDR3 runs 14 residues. This clonotype was obtained from a man aged 18 to 35 in good health and CMV-seropositive. Sequencing was done on a sample of PBMCs. The rearrangement joins TRBV29-1 to TRBJ2-2; the match to TRBD2 covers 13 bases. CDR3 protein: CSVGTSGSTGELFF. The CDR3 nucleotides are TGCAGCGTTGGGACTAGCGGGAGCACCGGGGAGCTGTTTTTT.